The 25 T cell receptor beta chains below were found in one sample sequenced in a study of blood T cells in healthy people across ages. Combining a sample-barcoded 5' primer with a J-beta primer mix, a second PCR ran for roughly 7 to 12 cycles. One entry per CDR3 protein results from TCRdb running MiXCR on the 5' RACE reads. The table shows hundreds of thousands of distinct CDR3 sequences, with approximately 53% occurring only once. The material sequenced was blood. The receptors here all came from a man in his forties in good health.

This rearrangement joins TRBV27 to TRBJ1-2, with 7 bases identical to TRBD1. V gave up 5 bases and J gave up 7 bases; unmatched junction bases: 13. The CDR3 runs 15 residues. The germline CDR1 and CDR2 sequences are MNHEY and SMNVEV (reference sequence). The DNA for the CDR3 is TGTGCCAGCAGTGGCAGGGGGGCCTTGTTGGGTGGCTACACCTTC. It translates to CASSGRGALLGGYTF.

This clonotype was seen only a few times. CDR3 DNA: TGTGCCAGCTCACCTATGGGGGAGCAAGAAGAGACCCAGTACTTC. This sequence encodes CASSPMGEQEETQYF. This chain joins TRBV18 and TRBJ2-5; D is perhaps TRBD1 or TRBD2 (5 bases each). Germline lookup yields CDR1 KGHSH and CDR2 LQKENI. The CDR3 consists of 15 residues. V lost 3 bases and J lost 3, with 14 bases in between.

As to this clonotype: The CDR3 does not close with the conserved phenylalanine or tryptophan, likely indicating a read error. The chain uses TRBV6-1 and TRBJ1-1; D call uncertain. Germline V gene data show CDR1 as MNHNS and CDR2 as SASEGT. V was shortened by 3 bases and J by 0 bases, with 8 bases between the two germline ends. The length of the CDR3 is 14 residues. This CDR3 is CASSDRYMNTEAFS. CDR3 sequence (DNA): TGTGCCAGCAGTGACCGTTACATGAACACTGAAGCTTTCTCT.

The J gene is TRBJ2-1, the V gene TRBV7-2, with D unclear. The CDR3 consists of 14 residues. Trimming took off 3 bases at V and 10 bases at J, with 16 bases between the two ends. Looked up from germline, CDR1 is SGHTA and CDR2 is FQGNSA. The CDR3 DNA sequence: TGTGCCAGCAGCTTGGTGGGCCGGGCGTGGGAGCAGTTCTTC. It yields the protein CASSLVGRAWEQFF.

The chain joins TRBV6-8 to TRBJ2-1, with 8 bases matching TRBD1. Looked up from germline, CDR1 is MNHGY and CDR2 is SAAAGT. CDR3 length: 13 amino acids. The CDR3 sequence is CPLATGGKNEQFF. The DNA for the CDR3 is TGTCCCCTAGCCACAGGGGGGAAGAATGAGCAGTTCTTC.

The DNA of the CDR3 is TGTGCCAGCAGCTTAGTGGTGGCAGACCAAGAGACCCAGTACTTC. Protein sequence: CASSLVVADQETQYF. The chain has TRBV11-2 and TRBJ2-5, with D uncertain. Per the germline V gene, CDR1 is SGHAT and CDR2 is FQNNGV. The CDR3 runs to 15 residues. V was trimmed by 1 base and J by 0 bases, leaving 9 bases between them.

V usage is TRBV7-8 and J usage is TRBJ2-1, with 7 bases matching TRBD2. From germline, CDR1 is SGHVS and CDR2 FQNEAQ. V dropped 5 bases and J dropped 5; count of bases not matched to a gene: 21. The CDR3 spans 19 residues. The CDR3 sequence is CASSLLPPGRVGTNNEQFF. CDR3 in DNA: TGTGCCAGCAGCCTCCTCCCGCCGGGCAGGGTAGGGACTAACAATGAGCAGTTCTTC.

This clonotype was counted a few times. The chain couples TRBV7-2 to TRBJ1-2; 7 bases match TRBD1. Germline CDR1 is SGHTA and CDR2 is FQGNSA. With V trimmed by 2 bases and J by 2 bases, 5 bases remained unmatched. CDR3 size: 15 residues. The CDR3 DNA is TGTGCCAGCAGCTTATCGTCGGGACAGAACTATGGCTACACCTTC. Translation: CASSLSSGQNYGYTF.

The chain joins TRBV4-2 to TRBJ1-1; a possible D gene is TRBD1 (6 bases). Trimming stripped 0 bases from V and 0 bases from J, with 8 bases between. Germline V gene lookup returns CDR1 LGHNA and CDR2 YNFKEQ. This CDR3 comprises 15 residues. As DNA, the CDR3 is TGTGCCAGCAGCCAAGAGACAGGCCTGAACACTGAAGCTTTCTTT. Translating it yields CASSQETGLNTEAFF.

In its sample, this clonotype was seen a few times. The J gene is TRBJ1-5, the V gene TRBV7-2, with TRBD1 matching over 12 bases. With 5 bases clipped from V and 7 bases from J, the junction kept 6 bases outside the gene matches. Germline loops: CDR1 SGHTA, CDR2 FQGNSA. The CDR3 loop spans 15 amino acids. DNA of the CDR3: TGTGCCAGCAGCCGGGGACAGGGGGCCGCGCAGCCCCAGCATTTT. Its translation is CASSRGQGAAQPQHF.

This clonotype was seen a single time. The V gene is TRBV7-9, the J gene TRBJ2-7; 7 bases match TRBD1. The DNA end is a closer match to TRBJ2-5, so the J assignment may be wrong. This CDR3 spans 15 amino acids. Germline loops: CDR1 SEHNR, CDR2 FQNEAQ (reference sequence). The CDR3: CASRTTGEERETQYF. The DNA of the CDR3 is TGTGCCAGCAGAACAACAGGGGAAGAACGAGAGACCCAGTACTTC.

This clonotype was detected a few times. The V gene is TRBV18, the J gene TRBJ1-2; maybe TRBD1 (5 bases). V lost 0 bases, J lost 1 base, and 6 bases lay in between. Germline CDR1 KGHSH, CDR2 LQKENI. This CDR3 comprises 14 residues. CDR3 sequence (DNA): TGTGCCAGCTCACCACCGGGGCTTAACTATGGCTACACCTTC. Translated: CASSPPGLNYGYTF.

This clonotype was detected a few times. The rearrangement uses TRBV20-1 and TRBJ2-7; D is possibly TRBD1 or TRBD2 (7 bases each). The length of the CDR3 is 13 residues. In germline, CDR1 is DFQATT, CDR2 SNEGSKA (reference sequence). The V end was cut by 3 bases, the J end by 4 bases, with 13 bases between. The CDR3 protein is CSARGGGYYEQYF. The CDR3 region has the DNA TGCAGTGCTAGGGGAGGGGGCTATTACGAGCAGTACTTC.

CDR3 loop: CASSRGETRYEQYF. DNA for the CDR3: TGTGCCAGTTCCCGGGGCGAAACGCGATACGAGCAGTACTTC. This chain joins TRBV7-8 and TRBJ2-5; D possibly uses TRBD1 or TRBD2 (5 bases each). Near its end, the DNA agrees better with TRBJ2-7, so the J call may be wrong. The CDR3 is made up of 14 amino acids. Germline lookup yields CDR1 SGHVS and CDR2 FQNEAQ.

This clonotype was observed once. The chain is built from TRBV15 and TRBJ1-2, with TRBD1 as a possible D gene (6 bases). CDR1 and CDR2 (germline): LNHNV, YYDKDF (reference sequence). This CDR3 comprises 15 residues. Trimming left V 0 bases short and J 5 bases short, with 13 bases between. This chain's CDR3 is CATSRDRTAFYGYTF. CDR3 in DNA: TGTGCCACCAGCAGAGATAGGACAGCTTTTTATGGCTACACCTTC.

This clonotype was picked up one time. The chain carries TRBV4-1 and TRBJ2-1; 10 bases map to TRBD2. J gave up 4 bases and V 5 bases, and 8 bases lay outside the gene matches. Per the germline V gene, CDR1 is MGHRA and CDR2 is YSYEKL. This CDR3 comprises 16 residues. CDR3 DNA sequence: TGCGCCAGCAGCACCCGCGGGACTAGCGATTACAATGAGCAGTTCTTC. This translates into CASSTRGTSDYNEQFF.

J is TRBJ2-3 and V is TRBV4-3; 12 positions agree with TRBD2. The V gene's germline CDR1 is LGHNA and CDR2 YSLEER. J gave up 10 bases and V 4 bases, and 18 bases lay outside the gene matches. This CDR3 has 18 residues. This CDR3 is CASSPKTSGSLSGRAQYF. The CDR3 DNA reads TGCGCCAGCAGCCCGAAGACTAGCGGGAGTTTATCGGGTCGAGCGCAGTATTTT.

This clonotype has more than one count but fewer than ten. The chain uses TRBV28 and TRBJ2-5, with D possibly TRBD1 on 6 matching bases. Trimming took off 5 bases at V and 9 bases at J, with 19 bases between the two ends. Germline V gives CDR1 MDHEN, CDR2 SYDVKM. The length of the CDR3 is 14 residues. The CDR3 protein is CASSDSGAPGAQYF. The CDR3 DNA reads as TGTGCCAGCAGTGACTCAGGGGCCCCAGGGGCCCAGTACTTC.

This chain links TRBV10-3 with TRBJ2-5; 7 bases agree with TRBD1. Unmatched junction bases numbered 10, after V lost 11 bases and J lost 1 base. The CDR3 is 14 residues long. Germline lookup yields CDR1 ENHRY and CDR2 SYGVKD. The CDR3 sequence: CAAGGIGVQETQYF. CDR3 coding DNA: TGTGCCGCAGGGGGTATCGGGGTCCAAGAGACCCAGTACTTC.

The rearrangement joins TRBV6-6 to TRBJ2-3; TRBD1 aligns across 7 bases. V was clipped by 2 bases and J by 4 bases; unmatched bases: 6. The germline gives CDR1 MNHNY, CDR2 SVGAGI (reference sequence). The CDR3 has 15 amino acids. CDR3 DNA sequence: TGTGCCAGCAGTTACCCTCAACAGGGGTCAGATACGCAGTATTTT. Amino acid sequence: CASSYPQQGSDTQYF.

This clonotype was picked up a small number of times. V usage is TRBV30 and J usage is TRBJ1-2; D may be TRBD1 (5 bases). The CDR3 runs to 13 residues. V lost 4 bases and J lost 4, with 13 bases in between. CDR1 and CDR2 (germline): GTSNPN, SVGIG (reference sequence). CDR3 residues: CAWTPGDGYGYTF. The DNA of the CDR3 is TGTGCCTGGACCCCCGGGGACGGCTATGGCTACACCTTC. The full variable domain, in which reference TRBV30 and TRBJ1-2 provide the parts outside the CDR3, is SQTIHQWPATLVQPVGSPLSLECTVEGTSNPNLYWYRQAAGRGLQLLFYSVGIGQISSEVPQNLSASRPQDRQFILSSKKLLLSDSGFYLCAWTPGDGYGYTFGSGTRLTVV.

V is TRBV27 and J is TRBJ2-7; TRBD2 aligns across 8 bases. V was clipped by 8 bases and J by 3 bases; unmatched bases: 12. This CDR3 contains 15 residues. Germline CDR1 reads MNHEY; CDR2 reads SMNVEV (reference sequence). Here the CDR3 reads CASLDFAGGVYEQYF. CDR3 nucleotide sequence: TGTGCCAGCCTAGATTTTGCGGGAGGAGTCTACGAGCAGTACTTC.

The chain recombines TRBV7-8 with TRBJ1-6; no firm D call. The V end lost 3 bases, the J end lost 7 bases, and 10 bases lay between the germline ends. Germline V gene sequence: CDR1 SGHVS, CDR2 FQNEAQ. This CDR3 comprises 14 residues. As DNA, the CDR3 is TGTGCCAGCAGCTTCGCTCCTCCCAATTCACCCCTCCACTTT. Residues: CASSFAPPNSPLHF. The whole variable domain, remainder taken from reference TRBV7-8 and TRBJ1-6, is GAGVSQSPRYKVAKRGQDVALRCDPISGHVSLFWYQQALGQGPEFLTYFQNEAQLDKSGLPSDRFFAERPEGSVSTLKIQRTQQEDSAVYLCASSFAPPNSPLHFGNGTRLTVT.

There are a few counts of this clonotype. The chain recombines TRBV11-3 with TRBJ2-3; the D gene is possibly TRBD1 (6 bases). The V and J ends lost 8 bases and 4 bases respectively, with 13 bases between them. Germline V gives CDR1 SGHNT, CDR2 YENEEA. The CDR3 totals 13 residues. CDR3 sequence reads: CASRTVNADTQYF. The CDR3 region has the DNA TGTGCCAGCCGGACAGTCAACGCAGATACGCAGTATTTT.

This clonotype came up a few times. This chain connects TRBV29-1 to TRBJ2-1; 7 positions match TRBD1. CDR1 SQVTM and CDR2 ANQGSEA come from the germline V gene. This CDR3 region has 12 residues. The junction had 5 bases not matched to a gene; V was cut back by 3 bases and J by 9 bases. This CDR3 reads CSVEEGGFEQFF. Here the CDR3 DNA reads TGCAGCGTTGAGGAAGGGGGCTTTGAGCAGTTCTTC.